This TCR beta chain was obtained from a study of T cells in Graves' hyperthyroidism and ophthalmopathy. General study points: Blood shared most expanded thyroid clonotypes above 0.001.

The CDR3 length is 15 residues. In germline, CDR1 is MNHNS, CDR2 SASEGT. After removal of 6 bases from V and 2 bases from J, the junction contained 9 bases not matched to a gene. This clonotype has ten or more counts. Its specificity is unknown. The source material, RNA transcripts, was used to amplify TCR beta CDR3 regions. A first-round RT-PCR of the TCR CDR3 used the HTBI primer set. TCRdb re-analysed the multiplex PCR reads in MiXCR, keeping a single row per CDR3 protein. The sample lists around 440,000 distinct CDR3 sequences; 15% to 18% were seen once. Graves' hyperthyroidism qualified as stable when ophthalmopathy did not progress within 18 months. Uncontrolled infection, other autoimmune disease, pregnancy or lactation barred patients from enrollment.

Source material: blood. The chain links TRBV6-1 to TRBJ2-7, with 8 bases that match TRBD2. The clonotype was recovered from a woman aged 18 to 35 with Graves' hyperthyroidism. CDR3 sequence (DNA): TGTGCCAGCAGGTCTGTCGGAGCGGGGGCCTACGAGCAGTACTTC. It codes for CASRSVGAGAYEQYF.